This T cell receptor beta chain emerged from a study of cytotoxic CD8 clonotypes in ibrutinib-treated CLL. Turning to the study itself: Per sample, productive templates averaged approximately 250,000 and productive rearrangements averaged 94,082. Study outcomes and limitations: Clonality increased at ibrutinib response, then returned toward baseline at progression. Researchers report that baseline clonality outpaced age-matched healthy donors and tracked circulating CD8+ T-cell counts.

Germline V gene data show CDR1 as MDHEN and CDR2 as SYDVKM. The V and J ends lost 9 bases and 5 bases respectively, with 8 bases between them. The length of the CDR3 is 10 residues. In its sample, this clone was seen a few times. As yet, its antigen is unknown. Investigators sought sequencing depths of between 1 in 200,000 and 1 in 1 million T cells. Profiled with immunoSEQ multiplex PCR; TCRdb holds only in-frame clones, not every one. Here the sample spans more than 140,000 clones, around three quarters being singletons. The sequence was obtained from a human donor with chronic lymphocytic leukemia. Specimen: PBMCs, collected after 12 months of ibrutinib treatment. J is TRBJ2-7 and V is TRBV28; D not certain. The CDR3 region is CASGRNEQYF. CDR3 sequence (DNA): TGTGCCAGTGGACGGAACGAGCAGTACTTC. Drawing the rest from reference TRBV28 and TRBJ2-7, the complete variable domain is DVKVTQSSRYLVKRTGEKVFLECVQDMDHENMFWYRQDPGLGLRLIYFSYDVKMKEKGDIPEGYSVSREKKERFSLILESASTNQTSMYLCASGRNEQYFGPGTRLTVT.